The following is a T cell receptor beta chain sequence with its context. Its antigen is not identified. Trimming removed 2 bases from V and 5 bases from J, with 19 bases in between. The CDR3 is 16 amino acids. Germline assignment: CDR1 SSHAT and CDR2 FNYEAQ (reference sequence). This sample is drawn from a study of cytomegalovirus exposure and HLA in healthy donors. Points from the study as a whole: There were three CMV-associated chains whose specificity for CMV antigens was confirmed in vitro.

Method: immunoSEQ multiplex PCR; TCRdb's copy keeps in-frame clones and lacks some. Of fewer than 250,000 clones in the sample, 70% to 90% were seen once. Sequencing was carried out using PBMCs. The sequence was obtained from a woman aged 18-29 years in good health and CMV-seronegative. The chain carries TRBV7-7 and TRBJ2-7; the D call may be TRBD1 or TRBD2 (5 bases each). The CDR3 nucleotides are TGTGCCAGCAGCTTAAGGGCGGGCCGAGGGGTCGACGAGCAGTACTTC. It codes for CASSLRAGRGVDEQYF.